The next 26 T cell receptor beta chains were all read from a single sample in a study of T cells in Graves' hyperthyroidism and ophthalmopathy. Authors of the study amplified TCR beta CDR3 regions from RNA transcripts. The primer set for the first-round RT-PCR of the TCR CDR3 was HTBI. TCRdb re-called the multiplex PCR reads with MiXCR, one entry per CDR3 protein. The data contain about 550,000 distinct CDR3 sequences, around 20% of them singletons. The specimen was blood. These receptors originate from a man younger than 35 with Graves' hyperthyroidism.

The rearrangement links TRBV4-1 to TRBJ1-5; perhaps TRBD1 as D (6 bases). The CDR3 is 15 amino acids. The germline V gene has CDR1 MGHRA and CDR2 YSYEKL. Trimming took off 1 base at V and 7 bases at J, with 14 bases between the two ends. The CDR3 protein is CASSQVGQIGQPQHF. The CDR3 region has the DNA TGCGCCAGCAGCCAAGTTGGACAGATCGGCCAGCCCCAGCATTTT.

The chain joins TRBV2 to TRBJ1-1; 8 bases are a match to TRBD1. CDR1 and CDR2 from the germline V gene are SNHLY and FYNNEI. With 7 bases clipped from V and 3 bases from J, the junction kept 7 bases outside the gene matches. The CDR3 spans 14 residues. The CDR3 bases are TGTGCCAGCAAGCAGGGGGCGCGGGACACTGAAGCTTTCTTT. Translated, it gives CASKQGARDTEAFF.

The chain employs TRBV6-1 and TRBJ1-5; no firm D call. Germline lookup yields CDR1 MNHNS and CDR2 SASEGT. The CDR3 is 13 residues long. With 4 bases removed from V and 9 bases from J, the gap between germline ends came to 13 bases. This CDR3 is CASSAYYNGPQHF. The CDR3 DNA reads as TGTGCCAGCAGTGCTTATTATAACGGGCCCCAGCATTTT.

The table lists this clonotype with a count of one. DNA for the CDR3: TGTGCCAGTAGTGCGTTACCCCAGGGGGGGACCCAGTACTTC. The encoded protein is CASSALPQGGTQYF. The rearrangement links TRBV19 to TRBJ2-5; D might be TRBD1 (7 bases). V was trimmed by 5 bases and J by 7 bases, leaving 17 bases between them. The germline V gene has CDR1 LNHDA and CDR2 SQIVND (reference sequence). This CDR3 is built from 14 residues.

This clonotype was counted a few times. It may be a read error: a sequence one base away is much more abundant. The chain recombines TRBV12-3 or TRBV12-4 with TRBJ1-1, with 7 positions matching TRBD1. This CDR3 is 14 amino acids long. Trimming cost V 6 bases and J 4 bases; bases outside gene matches: 8. The CDR3 bases are TGTGCCAGCAGGGACAGGTTCCTGAGCACTGAAGCTTTCTTT. It translates to CASRDRFLSTEAFF.

This clonotype was counted ten times or more. The chain employs TRBV28 and TRBJ2-7; D gene unclear. The CDR3 has 12 residues. V lost 3 bases and J 6 bases, leaving 9 bases between the germline ends. The germline V gene encodes CDR1 MDHEN and CDR2 SYDVKM. The CDR3 sequence: CASSLVWGEQYF. For the CDR3, the DNA is TGTGCCAGCAGTTTGGTGTGGGGCGAGCAGTACTTC.

This clonotype was detected many times. V and J are TRBV5-1 and TRBJ2-7; D perhaps matches TRBD2 (5 bases). Per germline, CDR1 SGHRS and CDR2 YFSETQ. V was shortened by 4 bases and J by 5 bases, with 16 bases between the two germline ends. The CDR3 has 14 amino acids. CDR3 region: CASSPPEAGHEQYF. As DNA, the CDR3 is TGCGCCAGCAGCCCCCCGGAGGCAGGCCACGAGCAGTACTTC. The full variable domain, rest sourced from reference TRBV5-1 and TRBJ2-7, is KAGVTQTPRYLIKTRGQQVTLSCSPISGHRSVSWYQQTPGQGLQFLFEYFSETQRNKGNFPGRFSGRQFSNSRSEMNVSTLELGDSALYLCASSPPEAGHEQYFGPGTRLTVT.

Only a few counts were recorded for this clonotype. The chain links TRBV7-9 to TRBJ2-5, with 8 bases aligning to TRBD1. CDR1 and CDR2 from the germline V gene are SEHNR and FQNEAQ (reference sequence). V was clipped by 8 bases and J by 7 bases; unmatched bases: 3. CDR3 size: 11 residues. This chain's CDR3 is CASGQGGTQYF. DNA for the CDR3: TGTGCCAGCGGACAGGGAGGGACCCAGTACTTC.

The chain joins TRBV10-3 to TRBJ2-7; possibly TRBD1 for D (6 bases). The germline gives CDR1 ENHRY, CDR2 SYGVKD. The CDR3 runs to 15 residues. Trimming removed 10 bases at V and 0 bases at J, with 19 bases between. CDR3 DNA sequence: TGTGCCACCCATCGGACAGCCGGTTCCTCCTACGAGCAGTACTTC. This encodes CATHRTAGSSYEQYF.

A remark on this clonotype: Germline and junction disagree at one end, which may indicate a read error. CDR3: CASCLGGEETQYF. In nucleotides, the CDR3 is TGTGCCAGCTGCTTGGGGGGCGAAGAGACCCAGTACTTC. The rearrangement uses TRBV5-5 and TRBJ2-5; D might be TRBD1 or TRBD2, each matching 6 bases. The length of the CDR3 is 13 residues. The germline gives CDR1 SGHKS, CDR2 YYEKEE (reference sequence).

Concerning this clonotype itself: Its ends do not fully match the called genes, so a read error is possible. This chain connects TRBV6-5 to TRBJ1-6; no reliable D call. CDR1 and CDR2 (germline): MNHEY, SVGAGI. CDR3 length equals 14 residues. The DNA for the CDR3 is TGTGGCAGCAGTTATACGCCCTATAATTCACCCCTCCACTTT. This gives the protein CGSSYTPYNSPLHF.

Of note for this clonotype: As the CDR3 is not closed by the conserved phenylalanine or tryptophan, this likely results from a read error. The rearrangement joins TRBV7-3 to TRBJ2-6; D ambiguous. Germline loops: CDR1 SGHTA, CDR2 FQGTGA. The CDR3 runs to 15 residues. Trimming took 4 bases from V and 0 from J, leaving 7 bases between them. The CDR3 DNA is TGTGCCAGCAGCTCTAGTAGCTCTGGGGCCAACGTCCTGACTGTC. It is translated as CASSSSSSGANVLTV.

This clonotype was picked up many times. CDR3 sequence (DNA): TGTGCCAGCAGCTTGGGGTCTGGCGATCAGCCCCAGCATTTT. Translation gives CASSLGSGDQPQHF. The V gene is TRBV5-6, the J gene TRBJ1-5; D is unresolved. V was shortened by 0 bases and J by 5 bases, with 9 bases between the two germline ends. CDR3 size: 14 residues. Germline V gene sequence: CDR1 SGHDT, CDR2 YYEEEE.

In this sample, this clonotype turned up many times. This chain connects TRBV30 to TRBJ2-2; D call uncertain. Trimming took 3 bases from V and 1 from J, leaving 6 bases between them. There are 13 residues in the CDR3. Looked up from germline, CDR1 is GTSNPN and CDR2 is SVGIG (reference sequence). In nucleotides, the CDR3 is TGTGCCTGGAGCCGACAGAACACCGGGGAGCTGTTTTTT. Translated: CAWSRQNTGELFF.

The chain uses TRBV28 and TRBJ2-3; 11 nucleotides agree with TRBD2. CDR3 length equals 14 residues. The V and J ends lost 6 bases and 5 bases, in that order; junction bases with no gene match: 4. The germline CDR1 and CDR2 sequences are MDHEN and SYDVKM. The CDR3 DNA reads TGTGCCAGCAGGACTAGCGGGGTAGTAGATACGCAGTATTTT. Protein sequence: CASRTSGVVDTQYF.

About this clonotype: Lacking the conserved final phenylalanine or tryptophan, this CDR3 likely reflects a read error. This chain uses TRBV7-6 with TRBJ1-1, with 7 positions matching TRBD1. V trimming: 3 bases; J trimming: 1 base; junction bases outside the gene matches: 2. CDR3 size: 14 residues. Germline loops: CDR1 SGHVS, CDR2 FNYEAQ. This CDR3 reads CASSLRTGNTEAFV. DNA for the CDR3: TGTGCCAGCAGCTTGCGGACAGGGAACACTGAAGCTTTCGTT.

The chain employs TRBV20-1 and TRBJ2-7; D unresolved. Germline V gives CDR1 DFQATT, CDR2 SNEGSKA (reference sequence). CDR3 length: 13 amino acids. V lost 4 bases and J 3 bases, leaving 13 bases between the germline ends. The CDR3 sequence is CSAKPNRNYEQYF. CDR3 bases: TGCAGTGCTAAACCCAACCGGAACTACGAGCAGTACTTC.

This clonotype showed up many times. The rearrangement links TRBV12-3 or TRBV12-4 to TRBJ1-2, with D hard to call. The V end lost 3 bases, the J end lost 4 bases, and 12 bases lay between the germline ends. The CDR3 extends over 14 amino acids. This CDR3 is CASSFHWGIYGYTF. The CDR3 nucleotides are TGTGCCAGCAGTTTTCATTGGGGAATCTATGGCTACACCTTC.

J is TRBJ1-2 and V is TRBV11-1, with 7 bases that match TRBD1. This CDR3 region has 16 residues. CDR1 is SGHAT and CDR2 is FQDESV in the germline V gene (reference sequence). With 6 bases clipped from V and 4 bases from J, the junction kept 14 bases outside the gene matches. CDR3 bases: TGTGCCAGCAGTCAGACCGGACAGGCCTTTCTCTATGGCTACACCTTC. Encoded protein: CASSQTGQAFLYGYTF.

This clonotype was seen ten or more times. V gene TRBV6-1 combines with J gene TRBJ1-5; the match to TRBD1 covers 7 bases. V shed 6 bases and J 7 bases; nucleotides not matched to a gene: 15. CDR3 size: 16 residues. Germline lookup yields CDR1 MNHNS and CDR2 SASEGT. The CDR3 region has the DNA TGTGCCAGCAGCCCCAATCCGACAGGGTGGGACCAGCCCCAGCATTTT. Protein: CASSPNPTGWDQPQHF.

Ten or more counts support this clonotype. The gene calls are TRBV20-1 and TRBJ2-7; tentatively, D is TRBD1 (5 bases). Germline assignment: CDR1 DFQATT and CDR2 SNEGSKA (reference sequence). The CDR3 loop spans 12 amino acids. V dropped 4 bases and J dropped 3 bases, with 10 bases sitting between them. The CDR3 DNA follows: TGCAGTGCTATGAGGACAATCTACGAGCAGTACTTC. Its translation is CSAMRTIYEQYF.

Points on this clonotype: Germline and junction disagree at one end, which may indicate a read error. J is TRBJ1-1 and V is TRBV6-1, with D hard to call. Germline assignment: CDR1 MNHNS and CDR2 SASEGT. The CDR3 contains 13 residues. The CDR3, as DNA: TGTACCAGTGGCAGAGTGAGGGACACTGAAGCTTTCTTT. It codes for CTSGRVRDTEAFF.

Comment on this clonotype: A much larger clone lies one base from this, so it may be a read error. This sequence joins TRBV4-1 and TRBJ1-5; D gene uncertain. CDR3 length: 15 residues. Germline V gene sequence: CDR1 MGHRA, CDR2 YSYEKL. CDR3 nucleotide sequence: TGCGCCAGCAGCCAAGTTCACGGTAGCAATCAGCCCCAGCGTTTT. It encodes CASSQVHGSNQPQRF.

This clonotype was observed many times. V usage is TRBV27 and J usage is TRBJ1-1; D might be TRBD1 (6 bases). V lost 1 base, J lost 4 bases, and 13 bases lay in between. From germline, CDR1 is MNHEY and CDR2 SMNVEV (reference sequence). This CDR3 contains 15 residues. The DNA for the CDR3 is TGTGCCAGCAGTTTATTAGTGGGGGCGATCACTGAAGCTTTCTTT. Protein product: CASSLLVGAITEAFF.

This clonotype was seen repeatedly, ten times or more. The chain recombines TRBV28 with TRBJ1-5; a weak D match, TRBD1 (6 bases). Germline CDR1 reads MDHEN; CDR2 reads SYDVKM. Deletions cut 1 base from V and 4 bases from J, with 11 bases between. The CDR3 extends over 15 amino acids. The CDR3, as DNA: TGTGCCAGCAGTTTATTCCCACAGGGTAATCAGCCCCAGCATTTT. It yields the protein CASSLFPQGNQPQHF.

The genes are TRBV18 and TRBJ1-3; D possibly corresponds to TRBD1 (5 bases). CDR1 and CDR2 from the germline V gene are KGHSH and LQKENI. The CDR3 length is 15 residues. The germline V and J ends were trimmed by 2 bases and 0 bases, with 8 bases remaining between them. The CDR3 sequence is CASSPDSSSGNTIYF. DNA for the CDR3: TGTGCCAGCTCACCAGACAGCAGCTCTGGAAACACCATATATTTT.